This TCR beta chain is from a study of PD-L1 blockade in urothelial cancer. Study in general: About nine tenths of the roughly 29 patients were men with bladder-origin urothelial cancer. A median tumor sample held approximately 1,300 T cells and some 1,100 unique TCRs.

Concerning this clone itself: The antigen remains undetermined.

The germline V gene has CDR1 SQVTM and CDR2 ANQGSEA. V was shortened by 5 bases and J by 6 bases, with 39 bases between the two germline ends. The CDR3 spans 21 residues. Findings and caveats of the study: Patients with durable benefit had more tumor-infiltrating T lymphocytes.

The assay was immunoSEQ multiplex PCR, and TCRdb's table has in-frame clones only and misses some. The sample yields some 35,000 clones, approximately 40% seen once. This receptor was identified in a man in his sixties with urothelial cancer. The chain uses TRBV29-1 and TRBJ2-3; possible D gene TRBD1, 5 bases. Sequencing was performed on tumor tissue, taken before atezolizumab (anti-PD-L1) treatment. The CDR3 spells CSVLSNRTPPREGVSPDTQYF. CDR3 nucleotide sequence: TGCAGCGTTTTATCGAACCGTACACCTCCAAGGGAAGGGGTAAGCCCGGATACGCAGTATTTT.